The TCR beta chain described here comes from a study of blood T cell repertoires in COVID-19. Whole-study context: The United States, Italy and Spain were the sources of the acute and convalescent COVID-19 samples. PBMCs, B-cell-depleted T cells, or T cells were the source of the cDNA or gDNA that made up the material.

In the authors' methods: From reference gene primer amplification, estimates of nucleated cell counts were derived. Assay used: immunoSEQ multiplex PCR; TCRdb lists only in-frame clones, some missing. The DNA gave D and trimming, while V, J and clone size come from that table. This table holds over 120,000 clones, about 83% found once. V trimming: 5 bases; J trimming: 5 bases; junction bases outside the gene matches: 6. CDR1 SGHVS and CDR2 FQNEAQ come from the germline V gene. The CDR3 extends over 14 amino acids. The TCR was taken from a woman aged 45-65 years with active or convalescent COVID-19. V is TRBV7-8 and J is TRBJ1-2, with TRBD1 matching over 9 bases. Sequencing was performed on peripheral blood. CDR3 nucleotides: TGTGCCAGCAGCCGAGTACAGGGGGCGTATGGCTACACCTTC. This sequence encodes CASSRVQGAYGYTF.